One and the same sample provided the 16 T cell receptor beta chains below, sequenced in a study of T cells expressing NK-cell markers. TCRdb reprocessed the 5' RACE reads; each CDR3 protein has one entry and no DNA is given. This sample's table reports about 390,000 distinct CDR3 sequences. Specimen: blood T cells: a sorted CD56 or NKG2C T cell subset, CD4+ or CD8+ T cells, or bulk PBMC T cells (not recorded which). The source is a woman aged 45-60 years in good health.

V gene TRBV6-6 combines with J gene TRBJ2-5; checking the TCRdb D call of TRBD1 is not possible without DNA. The germline gives CDR1 MNHNY, CDR2 SVGAGI (reference sequence). This CDR3 has 11 residues. This CDR3 reads CAGRQGETQYF.

The chain carries TRBV4-1 and TRBJ2-7; TCRdb picks TRBD1, but there is no DNA to check that call. The CDR3 has 15 residues. The V gene's germline CDR1 is MGHRA and CDR2 YSYEKL. The CDR3 sequence: CASSLGAGWGYEQYF.

The V call is TRBV6-6, the J call TRBJ1-1. The V gene's germline CDR1 is MNHNY and CDR2 SVGAGI (reference sequence). The CDR3 spans 12 residues. CDR3 loop: CASSPREVEAFF.

The rearrangement joins TRBV7-2 to TRBJ2-4; the TCRdb D gene call, TRBD1, has no DNA to confirm it. CDR1 SGHTA and CDR2 FQGNSA come from the germline V gene. The CDR3 is made up of 15 amino acids. CDR3 loop: CASSPGPGVGNIQYF.

This chain links TRBV29-1 with TRBJ2-3; TCRdb names TRBD2, which stays unverified in the absence of DNA. This CDR3 spans 15 amino acids. The germline CDR1 and CDR2 sequences are SQVTM and ANQGSEA. This CDR3 reads CSARLGSGRVDTQYF.

CDR3 amino acids: CATSDPGRNEQFF. The chain employs TRBV24-1 and TRBJ2-1; without DNA, the TCRdb call of TRBD1 cannot be checked. The CDR3 is 13 amino acids. Looked up from germline, CDR1 is KGHDR and CDR2 is SFDVKD.

The rearrangement joins TRBV7-3 to TRBJ1-2; no DNA is available, so the TRBD1 call from TCRdb remains unchecked. CDR1 and CDR2 from the germline V gene are SGHTA and FQGTGA. CDR3 length: 15 amino acids. This CDR3 reads CASSLKGGQGNGYTF.

The chain combines TRBV12-3 or TRBV12-4 with TRBJ1-5; TCRdb's D gene call, TRBD1, goes unchecked for lack of DNA. The CDR3 runs 14 residues. This CDR3 reads CASRGQMGNQPQHF.

The V and J genes are TRBV20-1 and TRBJ1-4. The CDR3 is made up of 12 amino acids. Germline CDR1 reads DFQATT; CDR2 reads SNEGSKA (reference sequence). The CDR3 loop is CSAGSLDEKLFF.

CDR3 amino acids: CASSLDQGLINEQFF. This chain connects TRBV12-3 or TRBV12-4 to TRBJ2-1; with no DNA, the TCRdb D assignment of TRBD1 cannot be verified. The CDR3 totals 15 residues.

The chain is built from TRBV5-1 and TRBJ2-5. From germline, CDR1 is SGHRS and CDR2 YFSETQ. CDR3 length equals 13 residues. The CDR3 protein is CASSQNPRRTQYF.

V usage is TRBV7-9 and J usage is TRBJ2-1; the TCRdb D gene call, TRBD1, has no DNA to confirm it. Germline CDR1 reads SEHNR; CDR2 reads FQNEAQ (reference sequence). This CDR3 spans 15 amino acids. This chain's CDR3 is CASSWTGGDVNEQFF.

The chain uses TRBV5-5 and TRBJ1-1; without DNA, the TCRdb call of TRBD1 cannot be checked. The CDR3 is made up of 14 amino acids. Germline assignment: CDR1 SGHKS and CDR2 YYEKEE (reference sequence). The CDR3 sequence: CASSLGWTSTEAFF.

The J gene is TRBJ2-2, the V gene TRBV25-1; TCRdb calls TRBD2, which cannot be checked without DNA. This CDR3 is 16 amino acids long. Germline CDR1 and CDR2: MGHDK and SYGVNS. The CDR3: CASSEIGGSDTGELFF.

The chain employs TRBV12-3 or TRBV12-4 and TRBJ1-2; TCRdb outputs TRBD1, but without DNA this stays unchecked. The CDR3 sequence is 13 residues long. The CDR3: CASSSEDKHGYTF.

The V call is TRBV12-3 or TRBV12-4, the J call TRBJ2-1; with no DNA, the TCRdb D assignment of TRBD1 cannot be verified. The length of the CDR3 is 14 residues. CDR3 protein: CASRRQGGGNEQFF.